This TCR beta chain was sequenced during a study of cytomegalovirus exposure and HLA in healthy donors. Study observations and caveats: As was reported, the classifier diagnosed cytomegalovirus status with high specificity and sensitivity.

This clone was recorded once. Its antigen is not known. With 60 Vbeta and 13 Jbeta primers, the PCR was carried out. The protocol was immunoSEQ multiplex PCR, while the TCRdb copy is restricted to in-frame clones and leaves out a portion. The profile shows 160,000 or so clones, around nine tenths of them singletons. Germline lookup yields CDR1 LNHDA and CDR2 SQIVND (reference sequence). The CDR3 is 15 amino acids. The sample was PBMCs. This TCR came from a woman in her twenties or thirties in good health and CMV-seronegative. The V and J genes are TRBV19 and TRBJ2-5, with a tentative D call TRBD2 (6 bases). The last part of the DNA fits TRBJ2-7 better; the J call may be wrong. The CDR3: CASSIDRGVTYEQYF. DNA of the CDR3: TGTGCCAGTAGTATAGATCGCGGGGTCACCTACGAGCAGTACTTC.